This record concerns one T cell receptor beta chain sequence. The antigen remains undetermined. The data derive from a study of T cells in Graves' hyperthyroidism and ophthalmopathy. Newly diagnosed hyperthyroidism, duration under 2 months, in patients aged 18 to 65. PBMCs stemmed from 10 ml fresh peripheral blood. RNA transcripts served as the template for amplifying TCR beta CDR3 regions. The HTBI primer set was used in a first-round RT-PCR of the TCR CDR3. MiXCR, run by TCRdb on the multiplex PCR reads, gives a single entry per CDR3 protein. The profile shows about 770,000 distinct CDR3 sequences, around 20% of them singletons. Findings of the study overall: By a 13 V-J model, ophthalmopathy was set apart from stable hyperthyroidism. Blood also carried most thyroid clonotypes expanded above 0.001.

The receptor was isolated from a woman between 45 and 65 years old with Graves' hyperthyroidism that later progressed to Graves' ophthalmopathy. Input material: blood.

CDR3 sequence: CATSRLTGGYTF. CDR3 in DNA: TGTGCCACCAGTAGATTGACAGGTGGCTACACCTTC. This chain uses TRBV15 with TRBJ1-2; tentatively, D is TRBD1 (6 bases). The CDR3 sequence is 12 residues long. Germline V gives CDR1 LNHNV, CDR2 YYDKDF (reference sequence). V was cut by 6 bases and J by 7 bases, with 12 bases left in between.